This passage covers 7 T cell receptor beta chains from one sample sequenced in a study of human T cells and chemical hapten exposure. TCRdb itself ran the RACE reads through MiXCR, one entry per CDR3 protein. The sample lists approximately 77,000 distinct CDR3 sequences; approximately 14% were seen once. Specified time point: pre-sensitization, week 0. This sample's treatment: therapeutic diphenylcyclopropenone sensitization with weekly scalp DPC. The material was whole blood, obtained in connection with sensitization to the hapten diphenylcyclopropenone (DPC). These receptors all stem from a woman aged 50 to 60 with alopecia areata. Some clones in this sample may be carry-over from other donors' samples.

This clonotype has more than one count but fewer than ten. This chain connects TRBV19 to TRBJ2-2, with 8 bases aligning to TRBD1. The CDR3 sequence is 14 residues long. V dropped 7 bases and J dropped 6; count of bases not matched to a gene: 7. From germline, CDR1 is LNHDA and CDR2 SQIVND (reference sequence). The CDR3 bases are TGTGCCAGTATGGACAGGGTAGGGTCCGGGGAGCTGTTTTTT. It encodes CASMDRVGSGELFF.

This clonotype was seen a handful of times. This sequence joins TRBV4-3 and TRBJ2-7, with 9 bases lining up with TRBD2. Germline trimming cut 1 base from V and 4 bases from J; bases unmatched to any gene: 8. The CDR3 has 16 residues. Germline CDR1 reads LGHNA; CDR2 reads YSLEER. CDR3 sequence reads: CASSQGRASGDYEQYF. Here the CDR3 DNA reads TGCGCCAGCAGCCAAGGCCGCGCTAGCGGGGATTACGAGCAGTACTTC.

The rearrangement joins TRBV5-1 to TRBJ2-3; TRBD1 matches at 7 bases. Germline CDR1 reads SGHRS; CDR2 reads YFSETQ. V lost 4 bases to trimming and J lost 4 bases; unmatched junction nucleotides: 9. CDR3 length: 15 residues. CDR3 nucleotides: TGCGCCAGCAGCACAACAGGGGTCAGTTCAGATACGCAGTATTTT. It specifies CASSTTGVSSDTQYF.

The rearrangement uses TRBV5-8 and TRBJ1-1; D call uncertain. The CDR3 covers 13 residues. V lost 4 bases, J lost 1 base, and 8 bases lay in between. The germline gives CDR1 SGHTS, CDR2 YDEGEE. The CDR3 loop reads CASSNRRNTEAFF. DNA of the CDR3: TGTGCCAGCAGCAATCGACGGAACACTGAAGCTTTCTTT.

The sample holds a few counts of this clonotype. CDR3 residues: CAWSSVGLFF. The CDR3 DNA reads TGTGCCTGGAGTTCAGTAGGGTTGTTCTTC. The chain joins TRBV30 to TRBJ2-1, with D unresolved. The germline CDR1 and CDR2 sequences are GTSNPN and SVGIG (reference sequence). V dropped 2 bases and J dropped 15 bases, with 11 bases sitting between them. The CDR3 spans 10 residues.

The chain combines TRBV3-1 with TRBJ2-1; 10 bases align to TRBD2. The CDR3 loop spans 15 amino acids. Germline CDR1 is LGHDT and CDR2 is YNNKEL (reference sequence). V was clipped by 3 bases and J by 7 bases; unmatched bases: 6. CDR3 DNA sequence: TGTGCCAGCAGCCACGGGCTAGCGGGAGTGAATGAGCAGTTCTTC. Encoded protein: CASSHGLAGVNEQFF.

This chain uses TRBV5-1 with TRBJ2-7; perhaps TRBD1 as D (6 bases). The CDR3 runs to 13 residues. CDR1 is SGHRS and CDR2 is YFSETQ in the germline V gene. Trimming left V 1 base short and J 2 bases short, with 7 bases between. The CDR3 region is CASSLQGPYEQYF. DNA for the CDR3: TGCGCCAGCAGCTTGCAGGGGCCCTACGAGCAGTACTTC.